The 8 T cell receptor beta chains below were found in one sample sequenced in a study of Graves' ophthalmopathy and Graves' hyperthyroidism. The study amplified TCR beta CDR3 regions using RNA transcripts. First-round RT-PCR used HTBI primers; second-round multiplex PCR followed. A single record per CDR3 protein comes from TCRdb applying MiXCR to the multiplex PCR reads. The profile shows about 620,000 distinct CDR3 sequences, about a fifth of them singletons. The source material was peripheral blood. Receptor source: a young woman with stable Graves' hyperthyroidism. Some clones in this sample may be carry-over from other donors' samples.

As to this clonotype: The conserved final phenylalanine or tryptophan is absent from the CDR3, which likely points to a read error. The chain links TRBV11-1 to TRBJ2-3, with 7 bases identical to TRBD2. With V trimmed by 5 bases and J by 1 base, 12 bases remained unmatched. The CDR3 totals 17 residues. Germline V gives CDR1 SGHAT, CDR2 FQDESV (reference sequence). Here the CDR3 DNA reads TGTGCCAGCAGCCGCAGACCCAGCGGGACGGGCACAGATACGCAGTATTGT. Translating gives CASSRRPSGTGTDTQYC.

This clonotype was seen ten or more times. V gene TRBV12-3 or TRBV12-4 combines with J gene TRBJ2-5; D uncertain. The CDR3 has 14 amino acids. Deletions cut 6 bases from V and 2 bases from J, with 13 bases between. In DNA form, the CDR3 reads TGTGCCAGCAGCCCGCCGGGCGGACAAGAGACCCAGTACTTC. This codes for CASSPPGGQETQYF.

V and J are TRBV4-1 and TRBJ1-5; no definite D call. The CDR3 is 13 residues long. Germline values: CDR1 MGHRA, CDR2 YSYEKL. V shed 0 bases and J shed 3 bases, with 3 bases lying between them. The CDR3 DNA sequence: TGCGCCAGCAGCCAAGACAACAATCAGCCCCAGCATTTT. It specifies CASSQDNNQPQHF.

This clonotype occurred many times. This chain uses TRBV2 with TRBJ2-5, with 10 nucleotides matching TRBD2. The ends lost 7 bases at V and 7 bases at J; junction bases unmatched: 6. CDR3 length equals 13 residues. Germline CDR1 and CDR2: SNHLY and FYNNEI. CDR3 amino acids: CASKGGLARTQYF. CDR3 nucleotides: TGTGCCAGCAAGGGGGGACTAGCGAGGACCCAGTACTTC.

The gene calls are TRBV6-1 and TRBJ2-7; 10 nucleotides agree with TRBD1. Per germline, CDR1 MNHNS and CDR2 SASEGT. The CDR3 loop spans 16 amino acids. Trimming removed 0 bases from V and 5 bases from J; junction bases left unmatched: 7. The CDR3 spells CASSEASGTGAHEQYF. The CDR3 nucleotides are TGTGCCAGCAGTGAAGCTTCCGGGACAGGGGCCCACGAGCAGTACTTC.

This clonotype was observed many times. The rearrangement joins TRBV6-1 to TRBJ2-4; D possibly corresponds to TRBD2 (5 bases). The CDR3 sequence is 21 residues long. Germline loops: CDR1 MNHNS, CDR2 SASEGT. Trimming stripped 2 bases from V and 0 bases from J, with 26 bases between. CDR3 in DNA: TGTGCCAGCAGTGAAAAGGACCCCCTTGGGGAACCCGAGGGAGCCAAAAACATTCAGTACTTC. Its protein product is CASSEKDPLGEPEGAKNIQYF.

The rearrangement links TRBV10-3 to TRBJ2-2; 9 bases align to TRBD2. V gave up 4 bases and J gave up 7 bases; unmatched junction bases: 10. Per germline, CDR1 ENHRY and CDR2 SYGVKD. This CDR3 spans 16 amino acids. As DNA, the CDR3 is TGTGCCATCAGTGCTGGCGGGGGGGCCATCGGCGGGGAGCTGTTTTTT. It yields the protein CAISAGGGAIGGELFF.

This clonotype was observed a few times. J is TRBJ2-2 and V is TRBV5-1, with 8 bases aligning to TRBD1. V was clipped by 0 bases and J by 5 bases; unmatched bases: 0. Germline V CDR1 and CDR2: SGHRS, YFSETQ. The CDR3 totals 14 residues. As DNA, the CDR3 is TGCGCCAGCAGCTTGGGACAGGGGACCGGGGAGCTGTTTTTT. It translates to CASSLGQGTGELFF.